Below, one T cell receptor (beta chain) is given with its context. While infection was still active, Seattle patients were enrolled and then followed longitudinally. The data were obtained in a study of blood T cell repertoires in COVID-19. Using immunoSEQ multiplex PCR, the repertoire was profiled, and TCRdb retains in-frame clones only, with some absent. The sample shows some 300,000 clones, around 88% of them seen only once. V was cut by 0 bases and J by 10 bases, with 9 bases left in between. CDR1 and CDR2 from the germline V gene are LGHNT and FRNRAP. This CDR3 contains 12 residues. V usage is TRBV12-5 and J usage is TRBJ1-2; D gene uncertain. The material sequenced was peripheral blood. This clonotype was obtained from a woman aged 70-85 years with COVID-19, enrolled during active disease. The CDR3 loop reads CASGLVGADYTF. Written as DNA, the CDR3 is TGTGCTAGTGGTTTGGTAGGAGCGGACTACACCTTC.